This T cell receptor (beta chain) was identified during a study of blood T cell repertoires in COVID-19. In the study overall: Sites across the United States, Italy and Spain contributed samples from acute and convalescent COVID-19. PBMCs, B-cell-depleted T cells, or T cells were the source of the cDNA or gDNA that made up the material.

Generated by immunoSEQ multiplex PCR, the TCRdb table keeps only in-frame clones and is missing some. The table records under 250,000 clones, about nine tenths of them present only once. The CDR3 sequence is 15 residues long. The germline V gene has CDR1 SEHNR and CDR2 FQNEAQ (reference sequence). V was clipped by 3 bases and J by 5 bases, with 16 bases between them. The genes are TRBV7-9 and TRBJ2-5; possibly TRBD2 for D (5 bases). Sample: peripheral blood. The clonotype originates from a woman aged 60-70 years who had recovered from COVID-19. The CDR3 region has the DNA TGTGCCAGCAGCTTTATCAGCCTAGCCCCTGAGACCCAGTACTTC. This encodes CASSFISLAPETQYF.